Presented here are 7 T cell receptor beta chains from one specimen sequenced in a study of response to subunit inactivated influenza vaccine. TCRdb recomputed calls from the RT-PCR reads with MiXCR, one row per CDR3 protein. The profile shows approximately 480,000 distinct CDR3 sequences, approximately 9.9% of them singletons. Sequenced here: PBMCs from blood, sampled roughly 48 days after vaccination. These receptors came from a man aged 50-60 years who received an inactivated influenza vaccine.

The chain links TRBV6-2 or TRBV6-3 to TRBJ1-1, with 9 nucleotides matching TRBD1. CDR3 length: 15 residues. Trimming cost V 6 bases and J 1 base; bases outside gene matches: 6. Germline V gives CDR1 MNHEY, CDR2 SVGEGT. CDR3 sequence: CASRGRTGENTEAFF. CDR3 bases: TGTGCCAGCAGAGGAAGGACAGGGGAGAACACTGAAGCTTTCTTT.

This chain links TRBV28 with TRBJ2-5, with D perhaps TRBD2 (5 bases). This CDR3 region has 16 residues. Germline CDR1 and CDR2: MDHEN and SYDVKM. With 1 base removed from V and 2 bases from J, the gap between germline ends came to 14 bases. The CDR3 region is CASSLFGGLPQETQYF. The CDR3 region has the DNA TGTGCCAGCAGTTTATTTGGCGGGCTCCCTCAAGAGACCCAGTACTTC. The variable domain in full, with the rest retrieved from reference TRBV28 and TRBJ2-5, is DVKVTQSSRYLVKRTGEKVFLECVQDMDHENMFWYRQDPGLGLRLIYFSYDVKMKEKGDIPEGYSVSREKKERFSLILESASTNQTSMYLCASSLFGGLPQETQYFGPGTRLLVL.

The genes are TRBV9 and TRBJ2-1, with D hard to call. CDR1 and CDR2 from the germline V gene are SGDLS and YYNGEE. Trimming took off 4 bases at V and 9 bases at J, with 14 bases between the two ends. This CDR3 has 13 residues. The CDR3 nucleotides read TGTGCCAGCAGCCTCGGTAGGCGGAGTGAGCAGTTCTTC. It yields the protein CASSLGRRSEQFF.

This clonotype was found many times. This chain connects TRBV6-1 to TRBJ2-7; D is ambiguous. CDR3 size: 15 residues. V was pared by 2 bases and J by 3 bases, with 14 bases between. Germline CDR1 is MNHNS and CDR2 is SASEGT. The CDR3 nucleotides read TGTGCCAGCAGTGAAAGAGGCGCAGGTGGCTACGAGCAGTACTTC. It yields the protein CASSERGAGGYEQYF.

This rearrangement joins TRBV4-2 to TRBJ1-6; no clear D gene. The CDR3 is 14 amino acids. CDR1 and CDR2 (germline): LGHNA, YNFKEQ. The V and J ends lost 0 bases and 11 bases respectively, with 11 bases between them. The CDR3 spells CASSQDVAVPPLHF. For the CDR3, the DNA is TGTGCCAGCAGCCAAGATGTGGCGGTCCCACCCCTCCACTTT.

J is TRBJ2-5 and V is TRBV6-5; 7 bases align to TRBD2. The V and J ends lost 2 bases and 1 base, in that order; junction bases with no gene match: 4. From germline, CDR1 is MNHEY and CDR2 SVGAGI. This CDR3 is 15 amino acids long. Written as DNA, the CDR3 is TGTGCCAGCAGTTACCAGGCTAGCGGCCAAGAGACCCAGTACTTC. Encoded protein: CASSYQASGQETQYF.

This clonotype has a handful of counts. The gene calls are TRBV6-2 or TRBV6-3 and TRBJ2-7, with TRBD2 identical over 13 bases. V lost 6 bases and J lost 3; bases outside the gene matches: 11. This CDR3 region has 17 residues. Germline V gene data show CDR1 as MNHEY and CDR2 as SVGEGT. The DNA of the CDR3 is TGTGCCAGCAGCCTTGGGACTAGCGGGATCAAAAACTACGAGCAGTACTTC. Translation gives CASSLGTSGIKNYEQYF.